This T cell receptor beta chain was sequenced for a study of T cells in Graves' hyperthyroidism and ophthalmopathy. Germline V CDR1 and CDR2: MGHRA, YSYEKL. Trimming took off 6 bases at V and 4 bases at J, with 10 bases between the two ends. The CDR3 consists of 13 residues. Study results and limitations: In validation, the model predicted ophthalmopathy. These predictions came a median approximately 5.9 months before onset. Ophthalmopathy was told apart from stable hyperthyroidism by a 13 V-J model.

Aged 18 to 65, the patients had hyperthyroidism that was newly diagnosed and had lasted under 2 months. Clinical symptoms, serum thyroxine and TRAb, thyroid ultrasound and orbital computed tomography together formed the diagnostic basis. RNA transcripts yielded amplified TCR beta CDR3 regions. The TCR CDR3 first-round RT-PCR relied on the HTBI primer set. TCRdb processed the multiplex PCR reads anew with MiXCR; each CDR3 protein has one entry. The table lists around 190,000 distinct CDR3 sequences, about a sixth of them singletons. As regards this clonotype: Antigen specificity is unknown.

This TCR came from a woman aged 50 to 60 with Graves' hyperthyroidism. Sequencing used blood. The chain employs TRBV4-1 and TRBJ1-3, with a possible D match to TRBD1 (5 bases). The CDR3 reads CASSGGVGNTIYF. DNA for the CDR3: TGCGCCAGCAGTGGGGGGGTCGGAAACACCATATATTTT.